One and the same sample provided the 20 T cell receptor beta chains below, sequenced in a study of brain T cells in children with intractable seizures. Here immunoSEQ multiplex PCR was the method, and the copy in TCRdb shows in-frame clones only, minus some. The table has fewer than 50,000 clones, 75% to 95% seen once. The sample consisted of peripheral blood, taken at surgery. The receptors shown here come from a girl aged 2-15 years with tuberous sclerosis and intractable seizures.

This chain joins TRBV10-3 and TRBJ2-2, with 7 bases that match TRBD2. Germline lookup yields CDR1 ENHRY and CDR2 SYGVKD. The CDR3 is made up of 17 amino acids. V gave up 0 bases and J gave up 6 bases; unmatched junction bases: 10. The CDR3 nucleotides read TGTGCCATCAGTGAGTCGGGAGGGACCAAAGTTGCCGGGGAGCTGTTTTTT. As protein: CAISESGGTKVAGELFF.

DNA of the CDR3: TGTGCCAGCAGCCCGGAGCGGAACACCGGGGAGCTGTTTTTT. Its translation: CASSPERNTGELFF. The V and J genes are TRBV4-2 and TRBJ2-2; D not resolved. V lost 4 bases to trimming and J lost 1 base, with 7 bases between them. In germline, CDR1 is LGHNA, CDR2 YNFKEQ. CDR3 length equals 14 residues.

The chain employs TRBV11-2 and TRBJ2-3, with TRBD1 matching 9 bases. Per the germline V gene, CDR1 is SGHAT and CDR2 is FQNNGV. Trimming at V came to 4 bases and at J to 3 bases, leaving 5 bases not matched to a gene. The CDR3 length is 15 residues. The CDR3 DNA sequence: TGTGCCAGCAGCTCCGGGACAGGGATAACAGATACGCAGTATTTT. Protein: CASSSGTGITDTQYF. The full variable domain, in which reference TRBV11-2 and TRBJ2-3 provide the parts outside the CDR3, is EAGVAQSPRYKIIEKRQSVAFWCNPISGHATLYWYQQILGQGPKLLIQFQNNGVVDDSQLPKDRFSAERLKGVDSTLKIQPAKLEDSAVYLCASSSGTGITDTQYFGPGTRLTVL.

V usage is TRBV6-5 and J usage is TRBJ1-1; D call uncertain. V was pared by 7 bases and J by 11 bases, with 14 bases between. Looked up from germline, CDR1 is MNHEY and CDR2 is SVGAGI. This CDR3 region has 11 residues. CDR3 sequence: CASTTWLGAFF. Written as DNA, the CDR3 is TGTGCCAGCACTACCTGGTTGGGGGCTTTCTTT.

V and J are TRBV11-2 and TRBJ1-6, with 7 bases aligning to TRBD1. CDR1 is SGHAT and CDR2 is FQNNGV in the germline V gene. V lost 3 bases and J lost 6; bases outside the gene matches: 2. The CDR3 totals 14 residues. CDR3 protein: CASSLGQLNSPLHF. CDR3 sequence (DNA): TGTGCCAGCAGCTTGGGACAGCTTAATTCACCCCTCCACTTT. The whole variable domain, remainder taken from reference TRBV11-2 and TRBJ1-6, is EAGVAQSPRYKIIEKRQSVAFWCNPISGHATLYWYQQILGQGPKLLIQFQNNGVVDDSQLPKDRFSAERLKGVDSTLKIQPAKLEDSAVYLCASSLGQLNSPLHFGNGTRLTVT.

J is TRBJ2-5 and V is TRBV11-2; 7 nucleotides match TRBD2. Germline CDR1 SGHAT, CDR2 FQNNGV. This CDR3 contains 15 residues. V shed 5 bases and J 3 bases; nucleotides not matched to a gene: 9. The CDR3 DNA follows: TGTGCCAGCAGCCCCCGACGGGGGGTAAAAGAGACCCAGTACTTC. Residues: CASSPRRGVKETQYF.

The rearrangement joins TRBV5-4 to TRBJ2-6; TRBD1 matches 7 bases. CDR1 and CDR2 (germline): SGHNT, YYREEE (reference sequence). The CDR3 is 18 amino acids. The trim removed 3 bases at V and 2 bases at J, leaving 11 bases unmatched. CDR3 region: CASSSRDRGSAGANVLTF. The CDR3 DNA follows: TGTGCCAGCAGCTCTAGGGACAGAGGATCAGCTGGGGCCAACGTCCTGACTTTC.

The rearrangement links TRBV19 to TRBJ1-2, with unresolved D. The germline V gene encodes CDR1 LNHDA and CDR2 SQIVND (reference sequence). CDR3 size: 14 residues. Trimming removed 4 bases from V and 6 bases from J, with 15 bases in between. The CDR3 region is CASSTQRARDGYTF. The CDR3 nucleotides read TGTGCCAGTAGTACGCAAAGGGCTCGGGATGGCTACACCTTC. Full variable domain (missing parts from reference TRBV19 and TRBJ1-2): DGGITQSPKYLFRKEGQNVTLSCEQNLNHDAMYWYRQDPGQGLRLIYYSQIVNDFQKGDIAEGYSVSREKKESFPLTVTSAQKNPTAFYLCASSTQRARDGYTFGSGTRLTVV.

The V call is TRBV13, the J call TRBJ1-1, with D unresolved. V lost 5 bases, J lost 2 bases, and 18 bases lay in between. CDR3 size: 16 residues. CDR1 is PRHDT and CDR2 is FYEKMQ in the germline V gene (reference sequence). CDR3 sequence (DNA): TGTGCCAGCAGCACCCGATTCCGAGGGTCCAACACTGAAGCTTTCTTT. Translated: CASSTRFRGSNTEAFF.

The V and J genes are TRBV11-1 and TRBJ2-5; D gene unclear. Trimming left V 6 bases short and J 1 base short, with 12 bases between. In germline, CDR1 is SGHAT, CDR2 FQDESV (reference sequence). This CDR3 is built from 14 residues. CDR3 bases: TGTGCCAGCAGTCCTCCGCGCCTCCAAGAGACCCAGTACTTC. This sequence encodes CASSPPRLQETQYF.

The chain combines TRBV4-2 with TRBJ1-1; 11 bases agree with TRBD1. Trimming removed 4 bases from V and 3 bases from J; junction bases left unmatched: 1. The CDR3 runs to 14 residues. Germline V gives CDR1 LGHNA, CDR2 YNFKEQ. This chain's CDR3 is CASSRGQGDTEAFF. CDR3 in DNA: TGTGCCAGCAGCCGGGGACAGGGGGACACTGAAGCTTTCTTT.

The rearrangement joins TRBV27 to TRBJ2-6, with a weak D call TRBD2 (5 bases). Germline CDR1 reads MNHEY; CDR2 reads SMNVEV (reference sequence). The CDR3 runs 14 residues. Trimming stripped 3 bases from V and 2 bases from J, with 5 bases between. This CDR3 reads CASSFGAGANVLTF. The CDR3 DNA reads TGTGCCAGCAGTTTCGGGGCTGGGGCCAACGTCCTGACTTTC.

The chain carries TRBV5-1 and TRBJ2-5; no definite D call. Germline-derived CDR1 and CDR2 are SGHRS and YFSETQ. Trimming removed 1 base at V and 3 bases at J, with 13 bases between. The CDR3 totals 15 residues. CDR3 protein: CASSLLGPREETQYF. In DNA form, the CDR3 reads TGCGCCAGCAGCTTGTTGGGTCCAAGAGAAGAGACCCAGTACTTC.

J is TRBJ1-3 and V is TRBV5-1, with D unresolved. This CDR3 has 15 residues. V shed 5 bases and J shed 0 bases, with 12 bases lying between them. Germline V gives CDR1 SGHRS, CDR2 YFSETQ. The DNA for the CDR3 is TGCGCCAGCAGGGATGACGCGAGCTCTGGAAACACCATATATTTT. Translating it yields CASRDDASSGNTIYF. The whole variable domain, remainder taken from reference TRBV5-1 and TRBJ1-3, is KAGVTQTPRYLIKTRGQQVTLSCSPISGHRSVSWYQQTPGQGLQFLFEYFSETQRNKGNFPGRFSGRQFSNSRSEMNVSTLELGDSALYLCASRDDASSGNTIYFGEGSWLTVV.

The CDR3 DNA is TGCGCCAGCAGCCAACAAACGTTCTCTGGAAACACCATATATTTT. Its protein product is CASSQQTFSGNTIYF. The V and J genes are TRBV4-1 and TRBJ1-3; D not certain. V was clipped by 2 bases and J by 0 bases, with 8 bases between them. The CDR3 runs 15 residues. Germline CDR1 reads MGHRA; CDR2 reads YSYEKL.

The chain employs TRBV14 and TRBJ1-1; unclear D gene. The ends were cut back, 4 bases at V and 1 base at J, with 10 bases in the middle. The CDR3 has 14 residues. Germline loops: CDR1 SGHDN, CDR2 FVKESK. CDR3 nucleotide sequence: TGTGCCAGCAGCCCGCTGAAGGGGAACACTGAAGCTTTCTTT. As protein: CASSPLKGNTEAFF.

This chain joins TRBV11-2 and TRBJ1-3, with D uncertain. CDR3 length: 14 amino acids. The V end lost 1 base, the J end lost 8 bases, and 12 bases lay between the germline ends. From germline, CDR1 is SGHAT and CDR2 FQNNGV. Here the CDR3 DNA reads TGTGCCAGCAGCTTAGGACCCCTCAGAGACACCATATATTTT. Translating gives CASSLGPLRDTIYF.

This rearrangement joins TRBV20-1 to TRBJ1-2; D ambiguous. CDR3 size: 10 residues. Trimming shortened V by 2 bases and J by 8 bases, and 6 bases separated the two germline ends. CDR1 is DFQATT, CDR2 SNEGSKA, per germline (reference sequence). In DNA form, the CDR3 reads TGCAGTGCTAGATTAGACGGCTACACCTTC. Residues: CSARLDGYTF.

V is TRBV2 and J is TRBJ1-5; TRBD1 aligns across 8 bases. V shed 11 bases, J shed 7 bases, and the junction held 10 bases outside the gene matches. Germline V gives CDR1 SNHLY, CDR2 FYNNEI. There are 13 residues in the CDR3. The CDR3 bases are TGTGCCTCCAGGGGACAGGATGGACAGCCCCAGCATTTT. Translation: CASRGQDGQPQHF. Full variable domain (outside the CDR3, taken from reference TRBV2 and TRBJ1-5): EPEVTQTPSHQVTQMGQEVILRCVPISNHLYFYWYRQILGQKVEFLVSFYNNEISEKSEIFDDQFSVERPDGSNFTLKIRSTKLEDSAMYFCASRGQDGQPQHFGDGTRLSIL.

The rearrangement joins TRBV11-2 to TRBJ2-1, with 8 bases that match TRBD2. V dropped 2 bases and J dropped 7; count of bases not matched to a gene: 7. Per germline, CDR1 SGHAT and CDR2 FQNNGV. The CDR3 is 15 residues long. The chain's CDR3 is CASSLTAGEANEQFF. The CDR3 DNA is TGTGCCAGCAGCTTAACAGCGGGGGAAGCAAATGAGCAGTTCTTC.